The 17 T cell receptor beta chains in this list originate from one sample, sequenced in a study of OX40 agonist ivuxolimab in advanced cancers. Library preparation employed the immunoSEQ multiplex PCR assay. TCRdb limited this immuneACCESS table to in-frame rearrangements with V and J called. A share of clones is missing; checked studies link under half to unresolved V genes, and the rest is unexplained. Within this sample are approximately 52,000 clones, with 65% to 85% of them counted one time only. The ten largest make up roughly 1.1% of the sample. Sample: CD4+ or CD8+ T cells sorted from blood, taken in a trial of the OX40 agonist ivuxolimab. These receptors originate from an adult with an advanced solid tumor such as melanoma, head and neck, liver or kidney cancer.

This chain uses TRBV7-2 with TRBJ1-1; TRBD1 is a possible D gene (6 bases). V lost 5 bases, J lost 3 bases, and 10 bases lay in between. The CDR3 loop spans 13 amino acids. Germline-derived CDR1 and CDR2 are SGHTA and FQGNSA. CDR3 loop: CASSVNRDTEAFF. CDR3 bases: TGTGCCAGCAGCGTGAACAGGGACACTGAAGCTTTCTTT.

The chain couples TRBV7-2 to TRBJ1-2, with D unresolved. The CDR3 consists of 13 residues. Germline V gene data show CDR1 as SGHTA and CDR2 as FQGNSA. V shed 5 bases and J shed 4 bases, with 11 bases lying between them. CDR3 DNA sequence: TGTGCCAGCAGCCTCAACCCTCTCTATGGCTACACCTTC. This gives the protein CASSLNPLYGYTF.

The chain has TRBV19 and TRBJ2-7; TRBD2 matches 10 bases. Germline CDR1 LNHDA, CDR2 SQIVND (reference sequence). This CDR3 has 15 amino acids. The V segment lost 4 bases and the J segment 6 bases; nucleotides outside the gene matches: 9. In DNA, the CDR3 is TGTGCCAGTAGTACCGTCAGCGGGGGGGCCGTCGAGCAGTACTTC. It encodes CASSTVSGGAVEQYF.

The chain is built from TRBV7-9 and TRBJ1-4; D may be TRBD1 (6 bases). Between the trimmed V and J ends, which lost 4 bases and 3 bases, there was a span of 21 bases. This CDR3 has 18 amino acids. The germline CDR1 and CDR2 sequences are SEHNR and FQNEAQ (reference sequence). The CDR3 here is CASSYKRGGARANEKLFF. The CDR3, as DNA: TGTGCCAGCAGCTACAAGAGGGGGGGCGCAAGGGCTAATGAAAAACTGTTTTTT.

This chain connects TRBV7-9 to TRBJ2-2; 10 positions match TRBD2. This CDR3 spans 17 amino acids. Unmatched junction bases numbered 6, after V lost 2 bases and J lost 3 bases. The germline V gene has CDR1 SEHNR and CDR2 FQNEAQ (reference sequence). In DNA, the CDR3 is TGTGCCAGCAGCTTAACCCTAGCGGGGGCCTACACCGGGGAGCTGTTTTTT. This sequence encodes CASSLTLAGAYTGELFF.

The rearrangement links TRBV7-8 to TRBJ2-3; 7 bases align to TRBD2. The V segment lost 4 bases and the J segment 2 bases; nucleotides outside the gene matches: 9. Germline loops: CDR1 SGHVS, CDR2 FQNEAQ. The CDR3 sequence is 16 residues long. The CDR3 is CASSSVWGGDTDTQYF. CDR3 DNA: TGTGCCAGCAGCTCCGTTTGGGGGGGAGACACAGATACGCAGTATTTT.

The V and J genes are TRBV11-3 and TRBJ2-7; TRBD1 agrees at 11 bases. Germline trimming cut 8 bases from V and 7 bases from J; bases unmatched to any gene: 10. The length of the CDR3 is 14 residues. Germline V lookup: CDR1 SGHNT, CDR2 YENEEA. DNA for the CDR3: TGTGCCAGCGGAAGGACAGGGGGCAAGGGTGAGCAGTACTTC. This translates into CASGRTGGKGEQYF.

This clone was observed a few times. V gene TRBV6-6 combines with J gene TRBJ2-2; D not resolved. Trimming removed 6 bases at V and 0 bases at J, with 8 bases between. This CDR3 is 14 amino acids long. Germline loops: CDR1 MNHNY, CDR2 SVGAGI (reference sequence). DNA of the CDR3: TGTGCCAGCAGCGTAAGGTCGAACACCGGGGAGCTGTTTTTT. Its protein product is CASSVRSNTGELFF.

The chain combines TRBV4-3 with TRBJ1-6; D perhaps matches TRBD1 (6 bases). CDR1 is LGHNA, CDR2 YSLEER, per germline. The CDR3 runs to 16 residues. V dropped 1 base and J dropped 7 bases, with 14 bases sitting between them. CDR3 amino acids: CASSQALDSRNSPLHF. The CDR3 DNA reads as TGCGCCAGCAGCCAAGCCCTGGACAGTCGAAATTCACCCCTCCACTTT.

The CDR3, as DNA: TGCAGCGTTGACCACCCGCGAGTGGCGAACACTGAAGCTTTCTTT. The encoded protein is CSVDHPRVANTEAFF. This chain joins TRBV29-1 and TRBJ1-1; D not resolved. CDR3 size: 15 residues. Germline V gives CDR1 SQVTM, CDR2 ANQGSEA. Trimming stripped 3 bases from V and 1 base from J, with 15 bases between.

Here the CDR3 DNA reads TGTGCCAGAAGCTGGGACAGGGGTGAAAACACCATATATTTT. Its protein is CARSWDRGENTIYF. The J gene is TRBJ1-3, the V gene TRBV5-3; the match to TRBD1 covers 10 bases. TRBV5-3 is annotated as an ORF whose role is uncertain. Unmatched junction bases numbered 3, after V lost 3 bases and J lost 6 bases. The CDR3 runs 14 residues.

Here the CDR3 DNA reads TGTGCCAGCAGCCAAACGACAGGGGACTCTGGGGCCAACGTCCTGACTTTC. Amino acid sequence: CASSQTTGDSGANVLTF. J is TRBJ2-6 and V is TRBV7-8, with TRBD1 matching over 8 bases. V shed 5 bases, J shed 0 bases, and the junction held 6 bases outside the gene matches. The CDR3 is 17 residues long. Per germline, CDR1 SGHVS and CDR2 FQNEAQ. Full variable domain (remainder filled in from reference TRBV7-8 and TRBJ2-6): GAGVSQSPRYKVAKRGQDVALRCDPISGHVSLFWYQQALGQGPEFLTYFQNEAQLDKSGLPSDRFFAERPEGSVSTLKIQRTQQEDSAVYLCASSQTTGDSGANVLTFGAGSRLTVL.

The chain combines TRBV6-4 with TRBJ2-3; TRBD2 matches at 10 bases. Germline V CDR1 and CDR2: MRHNA, SNTAGT. Trimming cost V 0 bases and J 11 bases; bases outside gene matches: 8. The CDR3 has 15 amino acids. For the CDR3, the DNA is TGTGCCAGCAGTGACTCAAGCGGGGGGGCAACTAGGCAGTATTTT. Residues: CASSDSSGGATRQYF.

A word on this clone: One junction end disagrees with the germline gene, perhaps due to a read error. Other DNA variants within this sample encode the same CDR3. The chain carries TRBV19 and TRBJ1-4; 12 bases are a match to TRBD1. Germline-derived CDR1 and CDR2 are LNHDA and SQIVND (reference sequence). The CDR3 spans 17 residues. The DNA of the CDR3 is TGTGCCAGCGGACAACGGGACAGGGGGCTCACTAATGAAAAACTATTTTTT. This sequence encodes CASGQRDRGLTNEKLFF.

J is TRBJ1-2 and V is TRBV25-1, with D unclear. CDR1 is MGHDK and CDR2 is SYGVNS in the germline V gene. V was pared by 2 bases and J by 8 bases, with 12 bases between. This CDR3 region has 13 residues. The DNA of the CDR3 is TGTGCCAGCAGTGAACAACTAGGGTTCGGCTACACCTTC. Protein product: CASSEQLGFGYTF.

The rearrangement uses TRBV29-1 and TRBJ1-1; 8 positions match TRBD1. CDR1 and CDR2 from the germline V gene are SQVTM and ANQGSEA. This CDR3 comprises 14 residues. After removal of 3 bases from V and 6 bases from J, the junction contained 9 bases not matched to a gene. The CDR3 region is CSVDVTGGFSEAFF. For the CDR3, the DNA is TGCAGCGTTGATGTTACAGGGGGGTTCTCTGAAGCTTTCTTT.

This chain uses TRBV6-1 with TRBJ2-1, with TRBD1 matching 10 bases. In germline, CDR1 is MNHNS, CDR2 SASEGT. The V gene end was trimmed by 6 bases and the J gene end by 4 bases; junction bases not matched to a gene: 6. The CDR3 has 15 residues. The CDR3 loop reads CASRVEGQGYNEQFF. CDR3 DNA: TGTGCCAGCAGGGTCGAGGGACAGGGGTACAATGAGCAGTTCTTC.